This T cell receptor (beta chain) comes out of a study of T cell responses to AZD1222 COVID-19 vaccine. Study-wide findings and caveats: Nearly half of unique spike-specific TCRs reportedly avoided B.1.351 and B.1.1.7 mutated regions. None of the repertoires were sampled until the peak T cell response had passed.

The trim removed 1 base at V and 3 bases at J, leaving 8 bases unmatched. Germline V gene sequence: CDR1 SGHTA, CDR2 FQGNSA. CDR3 length: 17 amino acids. Worth noting for this clone: Its antigen is still unknown.

Libraries were prepared by immunoSEQ multiplex PCR; TCRdb keeps only in-frame clonotypes and omits some of them. The sample lists roughly 150,000 clones, 88% occurring once. V and J are TRBV7-2 and TRBJ2-1, with TRBD2 identical over 8 bases. Specimen: peripheral blood, collected on day 0 of AZD1222 vaccination. The clonotype originates from an adult in good health. CDR3 residues: CASSLVFQRGSYNEQFF. In DNA, the CDR3 is TGTGCCAGCAGCTTAGTCTTTCAGCGGGGGAGCTACAATGAGCAGTTCTTC.